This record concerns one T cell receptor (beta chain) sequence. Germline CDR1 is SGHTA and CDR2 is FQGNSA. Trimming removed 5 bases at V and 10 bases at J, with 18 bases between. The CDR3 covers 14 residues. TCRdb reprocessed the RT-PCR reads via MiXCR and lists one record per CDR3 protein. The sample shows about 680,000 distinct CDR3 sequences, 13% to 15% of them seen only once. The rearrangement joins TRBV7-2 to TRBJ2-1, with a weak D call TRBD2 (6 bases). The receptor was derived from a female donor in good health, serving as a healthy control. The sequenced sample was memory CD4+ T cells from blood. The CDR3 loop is CASSPSSAFGEQFF. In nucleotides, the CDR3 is TGTGCCAGCAGCCCATCTAGCGCCTTTGGGGAGCAGTTCTTC.